This T cell receptor beta chain was recorded in a study of OX40 agonist ivuxolimab in advanced cancers. Study details: It was ivuxolimab, an agonistic anti-OX40 (CD134) antibody, that patients were treated with. Patient treatment consisted of intravenous ivuxolimab administration every 2 weeks at 0.01 to 10 mg/kg. The study reported partial responses in three patients: one hepatocellular carcinoma, two cutaneous melanoma. Study-wide findings and caveats: Among the lowest levels of clonal expansion were found in partial responders at 0.1-3.0 mg/kg.

Libraries were prepared by immunoSEQ multiplex PCR; TCRdb keeps only in-frame clonotypes and omits some of them. This sample has some 80,000 clones; approximately 85% occur once, and the top ten carry 2% to 3%. As for this clone: The target antigen is unknown.

The V gene lost 0 bases and the J gene lost 0 bases, with 14 bases spanning the gap. The germline V gene has CDR1 SGHRS and CDR2 YFSETQ. This CDR3 comprises 17 residues. This specimen was CD4+ or CD8+ T cells sorted from blood, taken in a trial of the OX40 agonist ivuxolimab. The J gene is TRBJ2-3, the V gene TRBV5-1; the D call may be TRBD1 or TRBD2 (5 bases each). This receptor was obtained from an adult with an advanced solid tumor such as melanoma, head and neck, liver or kidney cancer. The CDR3 loop reads CASSLGGATVSTDTQYF. CDR3 nucleotides: TGCGCCAGCAGCTTGGGAGGGGCGACGGTTAGCACAGATACGCAGTATTTT.